This TCR beta chain was captured in a study of blood T cells in healthy people across ages. The use of a sample-barcoded 5' primer and a J-beta primer mix characterized a second PCR of roughly 6 to 11 cycles. Each sample yielded at least 2.5 million CDR3-containing paired-end reads. A single record per CDR3 protein comes from TCRdb applying MiXCR to the 5' RACE reads. The top ten hold 23% of the sample, which has some 1,800,000 distinct CDR3 sequences, about 39% seen once. Aged about 6 to 90, donors were systemically healthy Caucasians from Russia. As concerns this clonotype: Its antigen is currently unknown.

The germline gives CDR1 MNHEY, CDR2 SVGEGT. The CDR3 is made up of 14 amino acids. Germline trimming cut 4 bases from V and 6 bases from J; bases unmatched to any gene: 6. Study outcomes and limitations: Long-lived donors had more naive CD4+ cells and higher diversity than aged donors.

The TCR comes from a human donor in good health. This sequence joins TRBV6-2 or TRBV6-3 and TRBJ1-5, with 7 positions matching TRBD1. The sample comprised blood. CDR3 protein: CASSSRDSGQPQHF. DNA of the CDR3: TGTGCCAGCAGTTCCCGGGACAGTGGTCAGCCCCAGCATTTT.